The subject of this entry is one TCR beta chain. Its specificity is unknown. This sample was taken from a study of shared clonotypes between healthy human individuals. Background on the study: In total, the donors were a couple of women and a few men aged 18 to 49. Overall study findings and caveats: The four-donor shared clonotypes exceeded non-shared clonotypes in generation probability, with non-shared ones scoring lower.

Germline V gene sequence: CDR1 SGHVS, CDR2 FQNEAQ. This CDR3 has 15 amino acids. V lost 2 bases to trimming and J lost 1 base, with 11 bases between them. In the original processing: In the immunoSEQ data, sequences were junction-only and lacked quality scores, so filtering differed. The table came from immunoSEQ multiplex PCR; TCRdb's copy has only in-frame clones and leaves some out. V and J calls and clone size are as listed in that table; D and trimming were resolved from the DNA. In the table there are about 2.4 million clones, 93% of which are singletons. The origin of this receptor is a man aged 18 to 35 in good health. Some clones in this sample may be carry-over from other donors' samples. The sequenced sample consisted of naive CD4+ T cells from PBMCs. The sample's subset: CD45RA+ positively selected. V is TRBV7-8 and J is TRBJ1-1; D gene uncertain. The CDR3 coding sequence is TGTGCCAGCAGCTTAAGTTCGGGCGCGAACACTGAAGCTTTCTTT. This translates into CASSLSSGANTEAFF.